A selection of T cell receptor beta chains follows, all from one sample in a study of blood T cell repertoires in COVID-19. Sequencing was performed with immunoSEQ multiplex PCR; in TCRdb, only in-frame clones are kept and a portion is missing. The sample has 85,000 to 95,000 clones; about nine tenths are singletons. The sample consisted of peripheral blood. The receptor set was obtained from a woman between 45 and 65 years old in a cohort sampled during active COVID-19. The CDR3 runs from the conserved cysteine through the conserved F or W. A D gene is named only where the DNA matches it firmly. Not all rows give a size; the values are once, few, many and, for expanded clones, a class.

V	size	D	J	CDR3	DNA
TRBV21-1	.	.	TRBJ1-6	CASSTRQGPASSYNSPLHF	TGTGCCAGCAGCACCCGACAGGGGCCAGCTAGCTCCTATAATTCACCCCTCCACTTT
TRBV19	.	.	TRBJ2-5	CASRPERERSQYF	TGTGCCAGTAGACCTGAACGGGAACGGAGCCAGTACTTC
TRBV11-2	.	.	TRBJ2-1	CASSLAGTYNEQFF	TGTGCCAGCAGCTTAGCCGGGACCTACAATGAGCAGTTCTTC
TRBV29-1	.	.	TRBJ2-5	CSVAQGPGQETQYF	TGCAGCGTTGCTCAGGGTCCCGGCCAAGAGACCCAGTACTTC
TRBV24-1	.	TRBD2	TRBJ2-7	CATSDPSSGQPYEQYF	TGTGCCACCAGTGATCCCTCTAGCGGGCAGCCCTACGAGCAGTACTTC
TRBV28	.	TRBD2	TRBJ2-7	CASPLRRGAGASYEQYF	TGTGCCAGTCCGCTACGTAGAGGGGCGGGAGCCTCCTACGAGCAGTACTTC
TRBV27	.	TRBD1	TRBJ2-7	CASRGTGTGGFEQYF	TGTGCCAGCAGAGGGACCGGGACAGGGGGCTTCGAGCAGTACTTC
TRBV15	.	.	TRBJ2-2	CATSRTSGYAGELFF	TGTGCCACCAGCAGAACATCAGGGTACGCCGGGGAGCTGTTTTTT
TRBV2	.	.	TRBJ1-4	CASNRDMVEKLFF	TGTGCCAGCAACCGGGACATGGTCGAAAAACTGTTTTTT
TRBV9	.	.	TRBJ2-2	CASTPAGTNTGELFF	TGTGCCAGCACCCCCGCAGGGACTAACACCGGGGAGCTGTTTTTT
TRBV10-3	.	TRBD1	TRBJ2-7	CAISGEGQGPYEQYF	TGTGCCATCAGTGGAGAGGGACAGGGGCCCTACGAGCAGTACTTC
TRBV6-7	.	TRBD2	TRBJ2-3	CASSLQSGLGADTQYF	TGTGCCAGCAGTCTGCAGTCGGGACTAGGGGCAGATACGCAGTATTTT
TRBV28	once	.	TRBJ1-3	CASSLAQGPDTIYF	TGTGCCAGCAGTTTGGCGCAGGGTCCGGACACCATATATTTT
TRBV3-1/TRBV3-2	.	.	TRBJ1-3	CASSQTASGNTIYF	TGTGCCAGCAGCCAGACTGCATCTGGAAACACCATATATTTT
TRBV5-1	once	TRBD1	TRBJ2-7	CASSKDRDRYEQYF	TGCGCCAGCAGCAAGGACAGGGATCGCTACGAGCAGTACTTC
TRBV10-3	once	TRBD1	TRBJ2-7	CAITPGQGGNYEQYF	TGTGCCATCACTCCCGGACAGGGTGGGAACTACGAGCAGTACTTC
TRBV3-1/TRBV3-2	.	.	TRBJ1-6	CASSQIVSNNSPLHF	TGTGCCAGCAGCCAAATCGTCAGTAATAATTCACCCCTCCACTTT
TRBV4-1	.	TRBD2	TRBJ2-3	CASSPRLALSTDTQYF	TGCGCCAGCAGCCCGAGACTAGCCCTAAGCACAGATACGCAGTATTTT
TRBV3-1/TRBV3-2	.	.	TRBJ2-2	CASRNLAGTGELFF	TGTGCCAGCAGAAATCTAGCTGGCACCGGGGAGCTGTTTTTT
TRBV5-4	.	.	TRBJ2-3	CASSGRGAGTDTQYF	TGTGCCAGCAGCGGTCGGGGAGCGGGCACAGATACGCAGTATTTT
TRBV19	.	.	TRBJ1-5	CASTTTGDQPQHF	TGTGCCAGTACCACAACGGGAGATCAGCCCCAGCATTTT
TRBV7-9	.	.	TRBJ1-1	CASSLQGGTEAFF	TGTGCCAGCAGCTTACAAGGCGGCACTGAAGCTTTCTTT
TRBV5-1	.	TRBD1	TRBJ1-1	CASSLGSEGARAFF	TGCGCCAGCAGCTTGGGTTCCGAGGGGGCGAGAGCTTTCTTT
TRBV13	.	TRBD2	TRBJ2-3	CASSPNPGLAGGDTQYF	TGTGCCAGCAGCCCTAACCCCGGACTAGCGGGGGGAGATACGCAGTATTTT
TRBV11-2	.	TRBD1	TRBJ2-5	CASSLGPGTGETQYF	TGTGCCAGCAGCTTAGGGCCGGGGACAGGGGAGACCCAGTACTTC
TRBV28	.	.	TRBJ1-4	CASSDGGDEKLFF	TGTGCCAGCAGTGATGGGGGGGATGAAAAACTGTTTTTT
TRBV5-1	.	TRBD2	TRBJ2-1	CASSFRLAHNEQFF	TGCGCCAGCAGCTTCCGACTAGCCCACAATGAGCAGTTCTTC
TRBV27	.	TRBD1	TRBJ1-3	CASASTGTGAMGGNTIYF	TGTGCCAGCGCAAGTACCGGGACAGGGGCCATGGGGGGAAACACCATATATTTT
TRBV29-1	.	.	TRBJ1-2	CSVLKGGYGYTF	TGCAGCGTTCTTAAAGGGGGCTATGGCTACACCTTC
TRBV18	.	.	TRBJ1-1	CASSPGNTEAFF	TGTGCCAGCTCCCCGGGGAACACTGAAGCTTTCTTT
TRBV28	.	.	TRBJ2-2	CASSNHQVTGELFF	TGTGCCAGCAGCAACCATCAGGTCACCGGGGAGCTGTTTTTT
TRBV6-2/TRBV6-3	once	.	TRBJ2-3	CASSYSRGMQYF	TGTGCCAGCAGTTACTCCCGGGGGATGCAGTATTTT
TRBV11-3	once	TRBD2	TRBJ2-1	CASSARTSGSILYNEQFF	TGTGCCAGCAGCGCCCGGACTAGCGGGAGTATTCTGTACAATGAGCAGTTCTTC
TRBV4-1	.	TRBD2	TRBJ2-3	CASSQEQSNGGAGYTQYF	TGCGCCAGCAGCCAAGAACAGTCTAACGGGGGAGCGGGATATACGCAGTATTTT
TRBV13	.	.	TRBJ2-1	CASSLGETVTEQFF	TGTGCCAGCAGCTTAGGCGAAACAGTAACTGAGCAGTTCTTC
TRBV29-1	.	.	TRBJ2-7	CSVGLGHNEQYF	TGCAGCGTGGGATTGGGACATAACGAGCAGTACTTC
TRBV11-2	.	TRBD2	TRBJ2-7	CASSLQREIYEQYF	TGTGCCAGCAGCTTACAGCGGGAGATATACGAGCAGTACTTC